The text below deals with one TCR beta chain. The data derive from a study of shared T cell receptors in the human thymus. Repertoires were generated with immunoSEQ multiplex PCR, while TCRdb's copy carries only in-frame clones and drops some. The sample lists hundreds of thousands of clones; over 75% were seen once. The CDR3 totals 16 residues. The J segment lost 7 bases and the V segment lost 1 base, leaving 8 bases of the junction unmatched. Germline CDR1 is SGHTA and CDR2 is FQGNSA. A further study also used this sample, focusing on human thymus T cells. That work contributes: Corrective surgery for congenital heart defects was being performed on the healthy Finnish infants who were the donors. Surgeons resected thymus tissue during corrective heart surgery. Gene usage for V and J segments appeared biased in thymic and blood repertoires. There were highly overlapping thymic repertoires among unrelated individuals, as related research reported.

The sequence was collected from a boy under two years old with a congenital heart defect. The sequenced sample consisted of thymocytes. The rearrangement links TRBV7-2 to TRBJ2-2; TRBD2 aligns across 8 bases. This CDR3 is CASSLDPAGGHGELFF. The CDR3 DNA is TGTGCCAGCAGCTTAGATCCGGCGGGGGGTCACGGGGAGCTGTTTTTT.